Listed below are T cell receptor beta chains from one sample, sequenced in a study of T cell repertoires in cytomegalovirus infection. MiXCR, applied by TCRdb to the reads, yields one record per CDR3 protein. The data hold over 150,000 distinct CDR3 sequences, with 17% observed a single time. Material: CD8+ T cells from PBMCs. All receptors come from a human donor in good health (CMV status not recorded). Some clones in this sample may be carry-over from other donors' samples. The conserved cysteine and the conserved F or W are not part of the CDR3 here. The D gene is left open where the match is weak. Expanded clones get a size class; other rows say once, few or many, or leave the size out.

clone_size	d_call	j_call	cdr3_length	v_call	cdr3_aa
few	TRBD1	TRBJ1-1	11	TRBV6-2/TRBV6-3	ASSRRQGAEAF
NA	TRBD1	TRBJ1-1	13	TRBV12-3/TRBV12-4	ASSLDRGLYTEAF
NA	TRBD1	TRBJ2-2	14	TRBV5-1	ASSPRQGLRTGELF
few	NA	TRBJ1-2	10	TRBV6-5	ASSYSGQSYT
NA	TRBD1	TRBJ2-1	13	TRBV11-2	ASSPTGTGYNEQF
few	TRBD1	TRBJ2-3	13	TRBV25-1	ASSGGQETTDTQY
NA	NA	TRBJ2-2	11	TRBV12-3/TRBV12-4	ASSLRGTGELF
few	NA	TRBJ2-2	11	TRBV20-1	SGQGPNTGELF
NA	TRBD1	TRBJ2-3	14	TRBV12-3/TRBV12-4	ASSYRGSVGVDTQY
few	NA	TRBJ1-5	12	TRBV7-6	ASSLGGSGRPQH
many	NA	TRBJ2-2	12	TRBV11-2	ASSLVGNTGELF
NA	TRBD1	TRBJ1-5	15	TRBV7-9	ASSPGQGPFDGQPQH
few	NA	TRBJ2-7	10	TRBV28	ASSFIGYEQY
few	NA	TRBJ1-2	12	TRBV5-6	ASNAGDADYGYT
few	NA	TRBJ2-1	9	TRBV5-6	ASSRGPEQF
few	NA	TRBJ1-5	16	TRBV20-1	SARHRGLRRVQEQPQH
many	TRBD2	TRBJ2-3	16	TRBV7-3	ASSLGTSGGVGTDTQY
many	NA	TRBJ2-7	17	TRBV7-2	ASSLVTAADRIFSYEQY
NA	NA	TRBJ2-7	11	TRBV7-9	ASSKEQGREQY
many	NA	TRBJ2-7	10	TRBV12-3/TRBV12-4	ASSLALYEQY
few	TRBD2	TRBJ2-1	13	TRBV6-5	ASSYSTSGDNEQF
few	NA	TRBJ1-1	12	TRBV28	ASSTWGENTEAF
NA	NA	TRBJ1-6	13	TRBV14	ASSQDRGVDSPLH
many	NA	TRBJ2-7	11	TRBV7-9	ASSPLRPYEQY
NA	NA	TRBJ1-1	13	TRBV6-2/TRBV6-3	ASSYSEGMNTEAF
NA	NA	TRBJ2-2	13	TRBV6-2/TRBV6-3	ASSYSGGNTGELF
NA	NA	TRBJ2-2	13	TRBV10-3	AISDQGANTGELF
few	TRBD2	TRBJ2-1	14	TRBV24-1	ATSDWTSGGYNEQF
NA	NA	TRBJ2-7	12	TRBV10-3	AISSRHDSYEQY
NA	TRBD1	TRBJ1-1	13	TRBV7-9	ASSSPTGMNTEAF
NA	NA	TRBJ2-2	14	TRBV4-1	ASSHETVATRGELF
NA	TRBD1	TRBJ2-1	12	TRBV19	ASSIAGGAQEQF
NA	NA	TRBJ2-6	14	TRBV11-2	ASRPAGGAGANVLT
many	TRBD1	TRBJ2-1	15	TRBV7-2	ASSLPYGTGPNNEQF
NA	NA	TRBJ1-1	13	TRBV7-9	ASSSPGVTNTEAF
NA	TRBD1	TRBJ2-7	12	TRBV28	ASSLWGQGDEQY